Listed below are T cell receptor beta chains from one sample, sequenced in a study of T cells in lung cancer brain metastases. Libraries were prepared by immunoSEQ multiplex PCR; TCRdb keeps only in-frame clonotypes and omits some of them. The sample carries some 1,200 clones, less than 90% recorded once. Sequenced material: tumor tissue from a brain metastasis. These receptors were obtained from a woman aged 60 to 75 with non-small cell lung cancer that had spread to the brain. Each CDR3 is given with its conserved first and last residue. Fields, in order: D gene, clone size, V gene, J gene, CDR3 DNA, CDR3 protein. D genes are given only for firm matches. Clone sizes are given selectively: once, few, many, or a class where the clone is expanded.

TRBD1	NA	TRBV7-9	TRBJ2-7	TGTGCCAGCAGCCAGGGACAGGGGAACTCCTACGAGCAGTACTTC	CASSQGQGNSYEQYF
NA	once	TRBV2	TRBJ2-3	TGTGCCAGCAGTCCGGGAGATACGCAGTATTTT	CASSPGDTQYF
NA	NA	TRBV2	TRBJ1-1	TGTGCCAGCAGCGTACATGAAGCTTTCTTT	CASSVHEAFF
NA	NA	TRBV7-8	TRBJ1-2	TGTGCCAGCAGCCCTAGCGGCGGCAGGCGATCTCCTAACTATGGCTACACCTTC	CASSPSGGRRSPNYGYTF
TRBD1	once	TRBV27	TRBJ2-7	TGTGCCAGCAGGATACAGGGGAGCTCCTACGAGCAGTACTTC	CASRIQGSSYEQYF
NA	NA	TRBV27	TRBJ1-1	TGTGCCAGCAGTTTAACGGTTGGCACCGACACTGAAGCTTTCTTT	CASSLTVGTDTEAFF
TRBD2	NA	TRBV2	TRBJ2-3	TGTGCCAGCAAGGCTAGCGGGTCATACACAGATACGCAGTATTTT	CASKASGSYTDTQYF
NA	NA	TRBV2	TRBJ1-5	TGTGCCAGCAGTAGCGATAGCAATCAGCCCCAGCATTTT	CASSSDSNQPQHF
NA	NA	TRBV11-2	TRBJ2-3	TGTGCCAGCAGCTTGAGAGGAACACCCCCCACAGATACGCAGTATTTT	CASSLRGTPPTDTQYF
NA	once	TRBV18	TRBJ2-7	TGTGCCAGCTCACCACGTAAGGGGCCGTCGGTCGAGCAGTACTTC	CASSPRKGPSVEQYF
NA	NA	TRBV7-9	TRBJ1-4	TGTGCCAGCAGCTTACACTCAACTAATGAAAAACTGTTTTTT	CASSLHSTNEKLFF
NA	once	TRBV7-9	TRBJ2-7	TGTGCCAGCAGCTTAGCGGGTGTTAGCGAGCAGTACTTC	CASSLAGVSEQYF
TRBD1	NA	TRBV27	TRBJ1-5	TGTGCCTCTTCCTCAGGGGGAACGAGCAATCAGCCCCAGCATTTT	CASSSGGTSNQPQHF
TRBD1	once	TRBV28	TRBJ1-1	TGTGCCAGCAGTTTAGACAGGGTCACTGAAGCTTTCTTT	CASSLDRVTEAFF
TRBD2	NA	TRBV7-2	TRBJ2-1	TGTGCCAGCAGCCATTCTAGCGGGAGAGGCGTTGAGCAGTTCTTC	CASSHSSGRGVEQFF
TRBD1	NA	TRBV4-3	TRBJ1-1	TGCGCCAGCAGCCCGGGACAGGGGATTGAAGCTTTCTTT	CASSPGQGIEAFF